What follows are 18 T cell receptor beta chains derived from one specimen sequenced in a study of PD-L1 blockade in urothelial cancer. This sample's time point: pretreatment peripheral blood. Repertoires were generated with immunoSEQ multiplex PCR, while TCRdb's copy carries only in-frame clones and drops some. The sample yields fewer than 45,000 clones, about 88% seen once. Sequencing used PBMCs, obtained around atezolizumab (anti-PD-L1) treatment. The receptors shown here come from a donor aged 40 or older with urothelial cancer.

CDR3 loop: CAWSATSYEQYF. The CDR3 nucleotides are TGTGCCTGGAGTGCGACATCCTACGAGCAGTACTTC. The rearrangement joins TRBV30 to TRBJ2-7; D call uncertain. Germline V lookup: CDR1 GTSNPN, CDR2 SVGIG (reference sequence). The ends were cut back, 1 base at V and 1 base at J, with 5 bases in the middle. CDR3 length: 12 amino acids.

By sample share, this clone is medium-sized. The CDR3, as DNA: TGTGCCAGCAGTCCGCGGGACGGTCACACCGGGGAGCTGTTTTTT. Translation: CASSPRDGHTGELFF. The rearrangement links TRBV6-4 to TRBJ2-2, with TRBD2 as a possible D gene (6 bases). Per the germline V gene, CDR1 is MRHNA and CDR2 is SNTAGT. The CDR3 is made up of 15 amino acids. V was shortened by 5 bases and J by 3 bases, with 13 bases between the two germline ends.

The chain joins TRBV27 to TRBJ2-7, with 9 nucleotides matching TRBD2. After removal of 5 bases from V and 6 bases from J, the junction contained 11 bases not matched to a gene. Per the germline V gene, CDR1 is MNHEY and CDR2 is SMNVEV (reference sequence). This CDR3 spans 15 amino acids. CDR3 bases: TGTGCCAGCAGTCCCCGAGGCGGGAGGGTGGGCGAGCAGTACTTC. This encodes CASSPRGGRVGEQYF.

This clone occurred once. V gene TRBV4-1 combines with J gene TRBJ2-7; 7 bases line up with TRBD1. This CDR3 contains 18 residues. V shed 2 bases, J shed 6 bases, and the junction held 19 bases outside the gene matches. CDR1 is MGHRA, CDR2 YSYEKL, per germline. The CDR3 is CASSQIPSSTGPYAEQYF. Written as DNA, the CDR3 is TGCGCCAGCAGCCAAATACCTTCCTCGACAGGGCCCTACGCCGAGCAGTACTTC.

This clone was counted once. J is TRBJ2-1 and V is TRBV5-4; TRBD2 matches 8 bases. This CDR3 has 17 residues. Unmatched junction bases numbered 7, after V lost 2 bases and J lost 0 bases. Germline values: CDR1 SGHNT, CDR2 YYREEE (reference sequence). CDR3 nucleotide sequence: TGTGCCAGCAGCTTCCGACTAGCGCTTAGCTCCTACAATGAGCAGTTCTTC. Its translation is CASSFRLALSSYNEQFF.

The rearrangement links TRBV14 to TRBJ2-5; tentatively, D is TRBD1 (6 bases). V was trimmed by 4 bases and J by 4 bases, leaving 10 bases between them. The CDR3 is 13 amino acids. Germline V gene lookup returns CDR1 SGHDN and CDR2 FVKESK. The CDR3 DNA sequence: TGTGCCAGCAGCCCTTACAGGGCAGAGACCCAGTACTTC. Protein sequence: CASSPYRAETQYF.

This chain links TRBV5-1 with TRBJ2-5; 8 bases map to TRBD1. Germline loops: CDR1 SGHRS, CDR2 YFSETQ. The length of the CDR3 is 13 residues. V dropped 6 bases and J dropped 5; count of bases not matched to a gene: 6. CDR3 DNA: TGCGCCAGCACCGGGACAGGAGGGGAGACCCAGTACTTC. Amino acid sequence: CASTGTGGETQYF.

V usage is TRBV2 and J usage is TRBJ2-3; 7 bases fit TRBD2. Germline values: CDR1 SNHLY, CDR2 FYNNEI. The length of the CDR3 is 14 residues. V was pared by 7 bases and J by 3 bases, with 7 bases of the junction left unmatched. The CDR3 nucleotides read TGTGCCAGCACCCCTGGACTAGTTACAGATACGCAGTATTTT. Its translation is CASTPGLVTDTQYF. Using reference TRBV2 and TRBJ2-3 for the parts outside the CDR3, the full variable domain is EPEVTQTPSHQVTQMGQEVILRCVPISNHLYFYWYRQILGQKVEFLVSFYNNEISEKSEIFDDQFSVERPDGSNFTLKIRSTKLEDSAMYFCASTPGLVTDTQYFGPGTRLTVL.

This chain joins TRBV5-1 and TRBJ1-2; 10 bases match TRBD1. CDR1 and CDR2 (germline): SGHRS, YFSETQ. CDR3 length: 15 amino acids. V shed 4 bases, J shed 8 bases, and the junction held 11 bases outside the gene matches. CDR3 sequence (DNA): TGCGCCAGCAGCCCCCCCGGGACAGGGGTTCTCGGCTACACCTTC. It specifies CASSPPGTGVLGYTF.

The chain recombines TRBV5-8 with TRBJ1-5; D unclear. Germline V gene data show CDR1 as SGHTS and CDR2 as YDEGEE. Trimming pared 1 base from V and 0 bases from J, leaving 5 bases between. This CDR3 spans 14 amino acids. The CDR3 spells CASSLRYSNQPQHF. In nucleotides, the CDR3 is TGTGCCAGCAGCTTGCGGTATAGCAATCAGCCCCAGCATTTT.

The rearrangement uses TRBV5-1 and TRBJ2-7; TRBD1 agrees at 7 bases. This CDR3 is built from 18 residues. From germline, CDR1 is SGHRS and CDR2 YFSETQ. The V segment lost 0 bases and the J segment 2 bases; nucleotides outside the gene matches: 14. CDR3 coding DNA: TGCGCCAGCAGCTTGGTCCCGACAGGGCCCCATTCTACCTACGAGCAGTACTTC. The encoded protein is CASSLVPTGPHSTYEQYF.

V is TRBV30 and J is TRBJ2-2, with a tentative D call TRBD2 (7 bases). The CDR3 has 15 residues. Germline CDR1 reads GTSNPN; CDR2 reads SVGIG (reference sequence). Trimming took off 3 bases at V and 4 bases at J, with 15 bases between the two ends. The CDR3 region is CAWREGRGPTGELFF. The CDR3 DNA reads as TGTGCCTGGAGGGAGGGGCGGGGGCCCACCGGGGAGCTGTTTTTT.

This chain joins TRBV15 and TRBJ2-3; possibly TRBD1 for D (6 bases). This CDR3 is 16 amino acids long. Between the trimmed V and J ends, which lost 0 bases and 2 bases, there was a span of 12 bases. Germline assignment: CDR1 LNHNV and CDR2 YYDKDF (reference sequence). The DNA for the CDR3 is TGTGCCACCAGCAGAGATCCGTTGGGGGCCACAGATACGCAGTATTTT. Protein sequence: CATSRDPLGATDTQYF. The full variable domain, completed using reference TRBV15 and TRBJ2-3, is DAMVIQNPRYQVTQFGKPVTLSCSQTLNHNVMYWYQQKSSQAPKLLFHYYDKDFNNEADTPDNFQSRRPNTSFCFLDIRSPGLGDTAMYLCATSRDPLGATDTQYFGPGTRLTVL.

The CDR3 DNA follows: TGTGCTAGTTCAGCGGCAGATACGCAGTATTTT. Its protein product is CASSAADTQYF. V gene TRBV12-5 combines with J gene TRBJ2-3; D might be TRBD2 (5 bases). The V and J ends lost 8 bases and 4 bases respectively, with 7 bases between them. This CDR3 is 11 amino acids long. From germline, CDR1 is LGHNT and CDR2 FRNRAP.

CDR3 nucleotides: TGCGCCAGCAGCCCCGATCGGGGGGGACAGGGGTTCGACGAGCAGTACTTC. Translation: CASSPDRGGQGFDEQYF. The chain links TRBV4-1 to TRBJ2-7; 10 nucleotides agree with TRBD1. The CDR3 has 17 residues. Losses at the gene ends were 4 bases for V and 5 bases for J; bases not matched to a gene: 14. CDR1 is MGHRA and CDR2 is YSYEKL in the germline V gene.

This chain joins TRBV13 and TRBJ2-5, with a possible D match to TRBD1 (6 bases). The germline V gene encodes CDR1 PRHDT and CDR2 FYEKMQ (reference sequence). The V and J ends lost 1 base and 4 bases respectively, with 7 bases between them. This CDR3 is 13 amino acids long. This chain's CDR3 is CASSLEDRETQYF. The CDR3 region has the DNA TGTGCCAGCAGCTTAGAGGACAGAGAGACCCAGTACTTC.

The rearrangement uses TRBV5-6 and TRBJ2-7; TRBD2 might be the D (5 bases). V was cut by 4 bases and J by 9 bases, with 17 bases left in between. This CDR3 has 13 amino acids. Germline CDR1 and CDR2: SGHDT and YYEEEE. Here the CDR3 reads CASSPMVGRGQYF. The DNA for the CDR3 is TGTGCCAGCAGCCCGATGGTGGGCCGGGGGCAGTACTTC.

The chain joins TRBV7-2 to TRBJ2-4; possible D gene TRBD2, 7 bases. V lost 10 bases and J lost 8, with 27 bases in between. The CDR3 is 16 residues long. CDR1 is SGHTA and CDR2 is FQGNSA in the germline V gene. The CDR3 DNA reads as TGTGCCACAAGGGGGGGGCTAGCGAACCCCTGGGACATTCAGTACTTC. It is translated as CATRGGLANPWDIQYF.